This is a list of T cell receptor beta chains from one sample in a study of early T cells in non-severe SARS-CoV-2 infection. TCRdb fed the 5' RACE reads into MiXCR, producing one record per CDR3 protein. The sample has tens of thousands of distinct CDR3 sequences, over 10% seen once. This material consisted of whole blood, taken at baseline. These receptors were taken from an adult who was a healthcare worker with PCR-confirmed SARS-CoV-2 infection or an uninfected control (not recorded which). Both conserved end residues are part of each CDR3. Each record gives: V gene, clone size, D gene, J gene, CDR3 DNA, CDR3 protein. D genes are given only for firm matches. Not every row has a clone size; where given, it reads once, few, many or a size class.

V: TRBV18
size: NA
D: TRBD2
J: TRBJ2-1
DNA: TGTGCCAGCTCACCACTTCAGCGGGGGGATGAGCAGTTCTTC
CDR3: CASSPLQRGDEQFF

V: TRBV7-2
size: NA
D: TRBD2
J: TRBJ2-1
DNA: TGTGCCAGCACGGGACTAGCGGGGGAAAAGTTCTTC
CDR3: CASTGLAGEKFF

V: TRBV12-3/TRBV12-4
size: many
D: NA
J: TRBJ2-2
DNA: TGTGCCAGCAGTTTCTCCTCCCATGCCGGGGAGCTGTTTTTT
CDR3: CASSFSSHAGELFF

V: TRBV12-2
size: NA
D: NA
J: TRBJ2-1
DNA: TGTGCAAGTCGCCCCAGCGGGAGCTCCTACAATGAGCAGTTCTTC
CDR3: CASRPSGSSYNEQFF

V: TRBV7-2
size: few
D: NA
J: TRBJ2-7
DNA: TGTGCCAGCAGTCCCTACTACGAGCAGTACTTC
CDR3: CASSPYYEQYF

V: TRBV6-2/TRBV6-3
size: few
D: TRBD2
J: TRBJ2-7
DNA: TGTGCCAGCAGGTCAATGACTAGCGGGAGTTCGGACGAGCAGTACTTC
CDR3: CASRSMTSGSSDEQYF

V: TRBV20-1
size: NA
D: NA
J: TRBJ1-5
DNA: TGCAGTGCTAGAGATGGGGATAGCAATCAGCCCCAGCATTTT
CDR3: CSARDGDSNQPQHF

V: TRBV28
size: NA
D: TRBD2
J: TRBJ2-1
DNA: TGTGCCAGCAGTCGCGGGGGGACTAGCGCTAATGAGCAGTTCTTC
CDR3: CASSRGGTSANEQFF

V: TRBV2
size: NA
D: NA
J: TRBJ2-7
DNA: TGTGCCAGCAGTGCCCCGGGACTCGGTTCCGAGCAGTACTTC
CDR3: CASSAPGLGSEQYF

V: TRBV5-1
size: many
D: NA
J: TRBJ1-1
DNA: TGCGCCAGCAGTTATACCGGGGGGACGGTGAACACTGAAGCTTTCTTT
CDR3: CASSYTGGTVNTEAFF

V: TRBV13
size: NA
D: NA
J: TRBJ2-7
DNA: TGTGCCAGCAGCTGGGGTAGCCCAAGCTCCTACGAGCAGTACTTC
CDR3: CASSWGSPSSYEQYF

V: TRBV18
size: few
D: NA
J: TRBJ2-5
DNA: TGTGCCAGCTCACCACCAGCCGGGACGGCTGGGGAGACCCAGTACTTC
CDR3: CASSPPAGTAGETQYF

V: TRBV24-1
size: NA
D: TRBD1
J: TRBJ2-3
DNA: TGTGCCACCAGTGCTTCAAACAGGGGGGATACGCAGTATTTT
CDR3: CATSASNRGDTQYF

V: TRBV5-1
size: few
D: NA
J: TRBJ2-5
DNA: TGCGCCAGCAGCTTGGAAAGCGGCGGGGAGACCCAGTACTTC
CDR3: CASSLESGGETQYF

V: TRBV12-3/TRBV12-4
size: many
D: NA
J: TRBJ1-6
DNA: TGTGCCAGCAGTATCGGCAGGCAGGCCTCACCCCTCCACTTT
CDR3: CASSIGRQASPLHF

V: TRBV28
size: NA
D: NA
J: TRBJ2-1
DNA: TGTGCCAGCAGTTTGAGCGGGACAGCCTACAATGAGCAGTTCTTC
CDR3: CASSLSGTAYNEQFF

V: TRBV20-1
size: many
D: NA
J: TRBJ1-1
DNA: TGCAGTGCTAGGGGTCACACTGAAGCTTTCTTT
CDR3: CSARGHTEAFF

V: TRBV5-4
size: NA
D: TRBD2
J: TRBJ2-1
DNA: TGTGCCAGCAGCTTGGGACTAGCGGAAGAGCAGTTCTTC
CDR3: CASSLGLAEEQFF

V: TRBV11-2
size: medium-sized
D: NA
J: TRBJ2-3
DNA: TGTGCCAGCAGCTTATCGGCCGGCCCGTCCGCAGATACGCAGTATTTT
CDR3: CASSLSAGPSADTQYF

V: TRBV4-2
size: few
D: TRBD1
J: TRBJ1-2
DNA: TGTGCCAGCAGCCATGAAGGGACAGACTATGGCTACACCTTC
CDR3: CASSHEGTDYGYTF

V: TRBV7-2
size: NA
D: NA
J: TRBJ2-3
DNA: TGTGCCAGCAGCTTGTCGGGGGCCCTTGGGAATACGCAGTATTTT
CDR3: CASSLSGALGNTQYF

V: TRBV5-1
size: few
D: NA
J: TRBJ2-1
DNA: TGCGCCAGCAGCTTGAAGCATGAGCAGTTCTTC
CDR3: CASSLKHEQFF

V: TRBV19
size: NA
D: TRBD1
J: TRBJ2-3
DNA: TGTGCCAGTAGGAGGGGACAGGTCGTGGCAGATACGCAGTATTTT
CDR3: CASRRGQVVADTQYF

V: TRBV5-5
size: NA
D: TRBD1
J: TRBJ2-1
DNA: TGTGCCAGCAGCTTGGGGGACAGCTCCTACAATGAGCAGTTCTTC
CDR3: CASSLGDSSYNEQFF

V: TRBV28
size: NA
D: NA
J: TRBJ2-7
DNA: TGTGCCAGCAGTGTACCAGGGGCTGGCAGCTCCTACGAGCAGTACTTC
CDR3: CASSVPGAGSSYEQYF

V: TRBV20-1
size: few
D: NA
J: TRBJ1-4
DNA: TGCAGTGCTAGAGTTGGCCAGGGAGGGGAAAAACTGTTTTTT
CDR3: CSARVGQGGEKLFF

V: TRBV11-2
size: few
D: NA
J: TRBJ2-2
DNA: TGTGCCAGCAGCTTAGACCTGGGCGGGGAGCTGTTTTTT
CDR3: CASSLDLGGELFF

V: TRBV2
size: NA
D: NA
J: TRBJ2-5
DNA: TGTGCCAGCAAGGGCGGCCTGTCGGCCCAGTACTTC
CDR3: CASKGGLSAQYF

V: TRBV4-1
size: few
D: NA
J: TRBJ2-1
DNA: TGCGCCAGCAGCCACACCTCCTACAATGAGCAGTTCTTC
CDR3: CASSHTSYNEQFF

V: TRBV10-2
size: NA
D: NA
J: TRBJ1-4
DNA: TGCGCCAGCCGAGACAGTGCAACTAATGAAAAACTGTTTTTT
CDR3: CASRDSATNEKLFF

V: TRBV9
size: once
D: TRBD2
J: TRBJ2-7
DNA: TGTGTCAGCAGCGCAAGCGGGGCCCCCTACGAGCAGTACTTC
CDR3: CVSSASGAPYEQYF

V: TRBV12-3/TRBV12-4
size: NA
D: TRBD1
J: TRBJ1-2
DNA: TGTGCCAGCAGTAACAGGGGCCTGAGGGGCTACACCTTC
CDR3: CASSNRGLRGYTF

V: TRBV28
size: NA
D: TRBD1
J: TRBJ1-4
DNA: TGTGCCAGCAGTTTCAGACAGGGTGGTGAAAAACTGTTTTTT
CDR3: CASSFRQGGEKLFF

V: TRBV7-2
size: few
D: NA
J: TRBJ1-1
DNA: TGTGCCAGCAGCTTACAATCTCCGAGTCAGGACACTGAAGCTTTCTTT
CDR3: CASSLQSPSQDTEAFF

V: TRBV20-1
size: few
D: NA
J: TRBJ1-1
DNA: TGCAGTGCTCCTACCATATCCGGGAGCACTGAAGCTTTCTTT
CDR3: CSAPTISGSTEAFF

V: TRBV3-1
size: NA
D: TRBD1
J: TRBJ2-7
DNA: TGTGCCAGCAGCCAAAAATATCGTGACAGGGGGGACGAGCAGTACTTC
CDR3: CASSQKYRDRGDEQYF

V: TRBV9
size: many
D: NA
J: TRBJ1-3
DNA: TGTGCCAGCAGCGTACTCTTCTCTGGAAACACCATATATTTT
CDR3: CASSVLFSGNTIYF

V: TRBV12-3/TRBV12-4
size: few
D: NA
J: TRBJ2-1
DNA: TGTGCCAGCAGCCCAGGACCATACTACAATGAGCAGTTCTTC
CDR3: CASSPGPYYNEQFF

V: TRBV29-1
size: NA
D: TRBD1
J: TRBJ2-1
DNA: TGCAGCGCTCATAGGACAGGATTGTACAATGAGCAGTTCTTC
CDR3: CSAHRTGLYNEQFF

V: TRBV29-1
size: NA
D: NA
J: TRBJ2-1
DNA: TGCAGCGTTAGAGCAAGAGGAGACTACAATGAGCAGTTCTTC
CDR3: CSVRARGDYNEQFF

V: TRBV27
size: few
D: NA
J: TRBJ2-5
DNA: TGTGCCAGCAAACAAGAGACCCAGTACTTC
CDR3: CASKQETQYF

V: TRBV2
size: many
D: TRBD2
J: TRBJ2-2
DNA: TGTGCCACTATACAAACAAGCGGGAGGCGGGGGACCGGGGAGCTGTTTTTT
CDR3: CATIQTSGRRGTGELFF

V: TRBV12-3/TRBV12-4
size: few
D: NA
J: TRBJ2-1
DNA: TGTGCCAGCAGTTTAGTGCGGAGCAACCGGGGCAATGAGCAGTTCTTC
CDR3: CASSLVRSNRGNEQFF

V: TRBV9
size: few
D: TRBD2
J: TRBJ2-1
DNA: TGTGCCAGCAGCGACTCCACCGGGACTAGCGGAATCTTC
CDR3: CASSDSTGTSGIF

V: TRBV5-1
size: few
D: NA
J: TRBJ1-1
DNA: TGCGCCAGCAGCTTCGGACCGGGACGACCCTCTGAAGCTTTCTTT
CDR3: CASSFGPGRPSEAFF

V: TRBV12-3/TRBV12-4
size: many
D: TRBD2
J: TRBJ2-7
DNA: TGTGCCAGCAGTTCGGGGACTAGCTTGAGTTCCTACGAGCAGTACTTC
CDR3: CASSSGTSLSSYEQYF

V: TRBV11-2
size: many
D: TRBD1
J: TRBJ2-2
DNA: TGTGCCAGCACCGACAGGGGAAACACCGGGGAGCTGTTTTTT
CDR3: CASTDRGNTGELFF

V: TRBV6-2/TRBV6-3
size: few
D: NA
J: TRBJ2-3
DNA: TGTGCCAGCAGCTCCTCCGTTACGCAGTATTTT
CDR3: CASSSSVTQYF